This T cell receptor (beta chain) was recorded in a study of blood T cell repertoires in COVID-19 (TCRdb year 2020). General notes on the study: Collaborator samples came from the United States, Italy and Spain and covered acute and convalescent phases of COVID-19. Where available, HLA class I and class II types were taken from metadata supplied by the sample provider and were not determined by assay-based typing. Nearly every sample came with metadata listing a de-identified subject ID, COVID-19 status, age in years and sex. Subjects who had been exposed to COVID-19, were actively infected with it, or had recovered from it provided the deeply sampled blood TCRbeta repertoires that made up the dataset. The repertoires were released in a freely available public database intended as a resource for research on the immune response to SARS-CoV-2. Samples were obtained from the ongoing ImmuneRACE study (first 160 participants) and from 950 to 1,500 subjects provided by 6 global collaborators. The prospective study material was composed of cDNA or gDNA derived from T cells, B-cell-depleted T cells, or PBMCs. The investigation overall reported the following: Clinical and demographic metadata were provided uncurated, with the amount varying by source and participant.

The germline V gene sets CDR1 to KGHSH and CDR2 to LQKENI. V is clipped by 6 bases and J by 1 base, and the sequence between their germline boundaries is 15 bases long. The CDR3 covers 15 residues, taking in both the cysteine and the phenylalanine. Left in the record is the CDR3 DNA by itself, 45 bases read in frame from the first base. TCRbeta CDR3 regions were amplified from genomic DNA by means of the immunoSEQ Assay, a bias-controlled multiplex PCR. In the authors' own workflow: The number of nucleated cells in each sample was estimated by amplification of reference gene primers within the assay. To quantify the absolute abundance of each unique TCRbeta CDR3 rearrangement, sequence reads were collapsed and filtered. For each sample, productive Simpson clonality was calculated by taking the square root of Simpson's diversity index across productive rearrangements. TCRdb limited this immuneACCESS table to in-frame rearrangements with V and J called. A share of clones is missing; checked studies link under half to unresolved V genes, and the rest is unexplained. Clone size and the V and J calls come from that table; the DNA yielded D and trimming. The table for this sample lists under 250,000 clones; over 80% of them were counted only once. Of the sample, around 6% falls within the top ten clones.

Each collaborating institution followed its own protocols to collect whole blood in K2EDTA tubes. Collaborator samples were shipped for TCRbeta analysis as frozen whole blood, isolated PBMCs, or DNA extracted from either sample type. As concerns this clone: This clone's antigen is unknown. Per-nucleotide qualities are absent, and no much larger clonotype sits a single base away.

The origin of this receptor is a human donor in a cohort sampled during active COVID-19. The chain employs TRBV18 and TRBJ2-5; possibly the D gene is TRBD1, per 6 matching bases. The specimen sequenced was peripheral blood. The CDR3 protein is CASSLGRDTQETQYF. The base sequence is TGTGCCAGCTCCCTGGGCCGGGACACCCAAGAGACCCAGTACTTC.